There are many counts of the clone carrying this T cell receptor (beta chain). TCRdb analysed the PCR reads with MiXCR anew, one entry per CDR3 protein. The sample consists of about 20,000 distinct CDR3 sequences, roughly two fifths of them appearing once. Germline V CDR1 and CDR2: SGHNT, YYREEE (reference sequence). The CDR3 has 15 residues. The V and J ends lost 4 bases and 0 bases, in that order; junction bases with no gene match: 4. This record belongs to a study of tumor-infiltrating lymphocytes in oesophageal squamous cell carcinoma. The genes are TRBV5-4 and TRBJ1-3, with 7 bases fitting TRBD1. This receptor was taken from a female donor with esophageal squamous cell carcinoma. Sequenced sample: normal esophageal tissue next to the tumor. The CDR3 region is CASSQDRLSGNTIYF. CDR3 DNA: TGTGCCAGCAGCCAGGACAGGCTCTCTGGAAACACCATATATTTT.